The T cell receptor (beta chain) described here comes from a study of shared clonotypes between healthy human individuals. General study results and limits: Enrolling few donors narrowed the genetic and exposure-history diversity that was represented.

Germline CDR1 is LNHDA and CDR2 is SQIVND (reference sequence). This CDR3 has 14 residues. V was clipped by 3 bases and J by 6 bases, with 12 bases between them. Each sorted subset replicate got 200 ng genomic DNA, 30,000 or so genomes. Method: immunoSEQ multiplex PCR; TCRdb's copy keeps in-frame clones and lacks some. The sample includes roughly 2.1 million clones, just over 90% of them seen just once. Naive CD8 cells lacked CD45RO, underwent positive selection for CCR7 and left out terminally differentiated effector memory CD45RA+ cells. Notes on this clone: The antigen is unknown. The sample has other DNA sequences that encode this CDR3 too.

Sequenced input: naive CD8+ T cells from PBMCs. This sequence joins TRBV19 and TRBJ1-5, with D possibly TRBD1 on 5 matching bases. The sequence derives from a man younger than 35 in good health. Some clones in this sample may be carry-over from other donors' samples. DNA of the CDR3: TGTGCCAGTAGTATGCGGGGGACCGGTCAGCCCCAGCATTTT. Its translation is CASSMRGTGQPQHF.